The present TCR beta chain was sequenced within a study of CD8+CD57+ T cells in acquired aplastic anemia (dated by TCRdb to 2016 to 2018). With regard to the full study: DNA extracted from sorted CD4+ and CD8+ cells had a mean of roughly 3 ug, with a range of about 0.18 to 27.4 ug. For healthy donor samples, the average read count was about 10.8 million for CD4+ cells and approximately 11 million for CD8+ cells. On the study overall, not on this receptor specifically: Patients and healthy controls showed no significant difference in CD8+ Simpson's diversity (P=0.060). Although roughly 29 CD8+ CDR3 sequences were shared by patients and controls, these sequences appeared highly expressed in patients and within the immunodominant clones of patients.

The germline V end is reduced by 5 bases and the J end by 6 bases; junction bases left unmatched: 11. CDR3 length: 17 amino acids, cysteine to phenylalanine. Solely the CDR3 DNA is kept, with 51 bases framed from the first base. Sequences SEHNR (CDR1) and FQNEAQ (CDR2) are obtained from the germline V gene (reference sequence). Profiling of TCR beta VDJ combinations and CDR3 sequences used genomic DNA as the template. An Illumina HiSeq 2000 was used for TCR repertoire sequencing. As for the authors' bioinformatics: TRBV/TRBJ rearrangement plots, CDR3 size and DJ length profiles, and Simpson's diversity index were used to evaluate the repertoires. Whichever DNA sequence was most abundant in the deep sequencing data was defined as the immunodominant clone. CDR3 amino acid sequences were checked for sharing between subjects and were compared against published repertoires and the VDJdb database. TCRdb reprocessed the public reads (quality trimming at Q25 with fastp, clone calling with MiXCR) and kept in-frame beta chains. Merged by CDR3 protein, the rows form single entries marked with the most common genes and DNA. Clone size and V and J calls follow TCRdb, not the original study. In this sample the table shows hundreds of thousands of distinct CDR3 sequences, around 68% of which occur a single time. Clones ranked in the top ten supply approximately 3.8% of the sample.

This clonotype was recorded many times. It lacks a known antigen. No base-level quality is on record; no much larger clone is a single base apart. TCR repertoires of sorted CD4+ and CD8+ blood T cells from severe aplastic anemia patients and healthy subjects were deep-sequenced in the study. Ficoll-Paque density gradient centrifugation was used to isolate peripheral blood mononuclear cells. Before DNA extraction, CD4+ and CD8+ T cells were sorted with FACS or magnetic beads. This TCR was recovered from a human donor in good health, serving as a control. The sequenced sample consisted of sorted CD4+, CD8+, or CD8+CD57+ T cells (not recorded which) from PBMCs. The rearrangement combines TRBV7-9 with TRBJ2-3; 13 bases in the junction line up with TRBD2. The base sequence is TGTGCCAGCAGCATACTTGTGGGACTAGCGGGGCGGGATACGCAGTATTTT. Translated, this gives CASSILVGLAGRDTQYF.